A selection of T cell receptor beta chains follows, all from one sample in a study of early T cells in non-severe SARS-CoV-2 infection. TCRdb itself ran the 5' RACE reads through MiXCR, one entry per CDR3 protein. The profile shows about 33,000 distinct CDR3 sequences, under 6.5% of them singletons. Sequenced: whole blood. The source is an adult who was a healthcare worker with PCR-confirmed SARS-CoV-2 infection or an uninfected control (not recorded which). The CDR3 runs from the conserved cysteine through the conserved F or W. The D gene is left open where the match is weak. Rows may omit the clone size; those that give it use once, few, many or a size class.

cdr3_aa: CASSFGPGNQPQHF
cdr3_nt: TGTGCCAGCAGTTTTGGCCCCGGGAATCAGCCCCAGCATTTT
d_call: -
clone_size: many
v_call: TRBV27
j_call: TRBJ1-5

cdr3_aa: CSARGQGTTGNTIYF
cdr3_nt: TGCAGTGCTAGAGGTCAGGGGACTACAGGAAACACCATATATTTT
d_call: -
clone_size: many
v_call: TRBV20-1
j_call: TRBJ1-3

cdr3_aa: CSVGRLRGEQYF
cdr3_nt: TGCAGCGTTGGGAGGCTTCGGGGTGAGCAGTACTTC
d_call: -
clone_size: many
v_call: TRBV29-1
j_call: TRBJ2-7

cdr3_aa: CASSPPGRSNEKLFF
cdr3_nt: TGTGCCAGCAGCCCACCGGGACGGAGTAATGAAAAACTGTTTTTT
d_call: -
clone_size: -
v_call: TRBV7-2
j_call: TRBJ1-4

cdr3_aa: CSVGGAGELFF
cdr3_nt: TGCAGCGTTGGAGGGGCCGGGGAGCTGTTTTTT
d_call: -
clone_size: few
v_call: TRBV29-1
j_call: TRBJ2-2

cdr3_aa: CASTGSRGSPLHF
cdr3_nt: TGTGCCAGCACGGGGAGCCGAGGTTCACCCCTCCACTTT
d_call: -
clone_size: few
v_call: TRBV7-6
j_call: TRBJ1-6

cdr3_aa: CASSLAGGRLDTQYF
cdr3_nt: TGTGCCAGCAGCCTAGCGGGGGGGCGGCTGGATACGCAGTATTTT
d_call: TRBD2
clone_size: many
v_call: TRBV27
j_call: TRBJ2-3

cdr3_aa: CASSVTGYSYNEQFF
cdr3_nt: TGTGCCAGCAGCGTAACAGGTTACTCCTACAATGAGCAGTTCTTC
d_call: -
clone_size: many
v_call: TRBV9
j_call: TRBJ2-1

cdr3_aa: CSARDDLANTGELFF
cdr3_nt: TGCAGTGCTAGAGATGACCTCGCGAACACCGGGGAGCTGTTTTTT
d_call: -
clone_size: many
v_call: TRBV20-1
j_call: TRBJ2-2

cdr3_aa: CATSDSARSYNEQFF
cdr3_nt: TGTGCCACCAGTGATTCCGCCCGTTCCTACAATGAGCAGTTCTTC
d_call: -
clone_size: few
v_call: TRBV24-1
j_call: TRBJ2-1

cdr3_aa: CASSLGPTGSGNTIYF
cdr3_nt: TGTGCCAGCAGCTTGGGCCCGACAGGGTCTGGAAACACCATATATTTT
d_call: TRBD1
clone_size: -
v_call: TRBV5-5
j_call: TRBJ1-3

cdr3_aa: CASSKGEVSNEQFF
cdr3_nt: TGTGCCAGCAGCAAGGGGGAAGTGAGCAATGAGCAGTTCTTC
d_call: -
clone_size: -
v_call: TRBV7-3
j_call: TRBJ2-1

cdr3_aa: CASSLSALGYTF
cdr3_nt: TGTGCCAGCAGTTTATCGGCGTTGGGCTACACCTTC
d_call: -
clone_size: many
v_call: TRBV12-3/TRBV12-4
j_call: TRBJ1-2

cdr3_aa: CSAPTGSRRNEQFF
cdr3_nt: TGCAGTGCTCCTACGGGGAGTCGGAGGAATGAGCAGTTCTTC
d_call: -
clone_size: many
v_call: TRBV20-1
j_call: TRBJ2-1

cdr3_aa: CATSRGQQGYEQYF
cdr3_nt: TGTGCCACCAGCAGAGGTCAACAGGGGTACGAGCAGTACTTC
d_call: TRBD1
clone_size: few
v_call: TRBV15
j_call: TRBJ2-7

cdr3_aa: CASSLQTDTQYF
cdr3_nt: TGTGCCAGCAGTCTCCAGACAGATACGCAGTATTTT
d_call: -
clone_size: few
v_call: TRBV28
j_call: TRBJ2-3

cdr3_aa: CATLLNYGYTF
cdr3_nt: TGTGCCACCCTCCTTAACTATGGCTACACCTTC
d_call: -
clone_size: many
v_call: TRBV30
j_call: TRBJ1-2

cdr3_aa: CAISEGETQYF
cdr3_nt: TGTGCCATCAGCGAGGGGGAGACCCAGTACTTC
d_call: -
clone_size: many
v_call: TRBV10-3
j_call: TRBJ2-5

cdr3_aa: CASSGGRPDEQFF
cdr3_nt: TGTGCCAGTAGCGGGGGGCGACCGGATGAGCAGTTCTTC
d_call: -
clone_size: few
v_call: TRBV19
j_call: TRBJ2-1

cdr3_aa: CASSEARDTQYF
cdr3_nt: TGTGCCAGCAGTGAAGCGAGGGATACGCAGTATTTT
d_call: -
clone_size: many
v_call: TRBV6-1
j_call: TRBJ2-3

cdr3_aa: CSVRPGTEAFF
cdr3_nt: TGCAGCGTCAGGCCGGGCACTGAAGCTTTCTTT
d_call: -
clone_size: few
v_call: TRBV29-1
j_call: TRBJ1-1

cdr3_aa: CRTLTSEHGYTF
cdr3_nt: TGCAGAACCCTGACTTCGGAGCATGGCTACACCTTC
d_call: -
clone_size: many
v_call: TRBV20-1
j_call: TRBJ1-2

cdr3_aa: CASSLAGYGYTF
cdr3_nt: TGTGCCAGCAGTTTAGCAGGGTATGGCTACACCTTC
d_call: -
clone_size: many
v_call: TRBV12-3/TRBV12-4
j_call: TRBJ1-2

cdr3_aa: CASSQDWRGGLNEQFF
cdr3_nt: TGTGCCAGCAGCCAAGACTGGCGGGGGGGCCTCAATGAGCAGTTCTTC
d_call: TRBD2
clone_size: -
v_call: TRBV3-1
j_call: TRBJ2-1

cdr3_aa: CATSTQGGYNEQFF
cdr3_nt: TGTGCCACCAGCACCCAAGGGGGATACAATGAGCAGTTCTTC
d_call: -
clone_size: -
v_call: TRBV15
j_call: TRBJ2-1

cdr3_aa: CASSLPGGAYTQYF
cdr3_nt: TGTGCCAGCAGCTTACCAGGGGGCGCATATACGCAGTATTTT
d_call: TRBD1
clone_size: many
v_call: TRBV7-2
j_call: TRBJ2-3

cdr3_aa: CASSEGWGQETQYF
cdr3_nt: TGTGCCAGCAGTGAAGGATGGGGCCAAGAGACCCAGTACTTC
d_call: -
clone_size: many
v_call: TRBV6-1
j_call: TRBJ2-5

cdr3_aa: CASSLGQGRTEAFF
cdr3_nt: TGTGCCAGCAGCTTGGGACAGGGGCGAACTGAAGCTTTCTTT
d_call: TRBD1
clone_size: many
v_call: TRBV7-3
j_call: TRBJ1-1

cdr3_aa: CASSLSAGGRGDTQYF
cdr3_nt: TGTGCCAGCAGCTTGTCAGCGGGGGGCCGGGGAGATACGCAGTATTTT
d_call: TRBD2
clone_size: few
v_call: TRBV5-4
j_call: TRBJ2-3

cdr3_aa: CASSQPPWGQGSGVTGELFF
cdr3_nt: TGCGCCAGCAGCCAGCCCCCTTGGGGACAGGGGAGCGGGGTCACCGGGGAGCTGTTTTTT
d_call: TRBD1
clone_size: few
v_call: TRBV4-1
j_call: TRBJ2-2

cdr3_aa: CASRPTYDNSPLHF
cdr3_nt: TGTGCCAGCAGACCCACGTACGACAATTCACCCCTCCACTTT
d_call: -
clone_size: many
v_call: TRBV28
j_call: TRBJ1-6

cdr3_aa: CSVAGLNEKLFF
cdr3_nt: TGCAGCGTTGCTGGCCTTAATGAAAAACTGTTTTTT
d_call: -
clone_size: many
v_call: TRBV29-1
j_call: TRBJ1-4

cdr3_aa: CSASVLSGANVLTF
cdr3_nt: TGCAGTGCTAGCGTGCTCTCTGGGGCCAACGTCCTGACTTTC
d_call: -
clone_size: many
v_call: TRBV20-1
j_call: TRBJ2-6

cdr3_aa: CASSLDRAGANVLTF
cdr3_nt: TGTGCCAGCAGCCTAGACAGGGCTGGGGCCAACGTCCTGACTTTC
d_call: TRBD1
clone_size: many
v_call: TRBV12-3/TRBV12-4
j_call: TRBJ2-6

cdr3_aa: CASTPQEAAANYGYTF
cdr3_nt: TGTGCCAGTACACCACAGGAAGCCGCGGCTAACTATGGCTACACCTTC
d_call: -
clone_size: medium-sized
v_call: TRBV19
j_call: TRBJ1-2

cdr3_aa: CASARGINSYNEQFF
cdr3_nt: TGTGCCAGCGCCCGAGGTATCAACTCCTACAATGAGCAGTTCTTC
d_call: -
clone_size: many
v_call: TRBV7-6
j_call: TRBJ2-1

cdr3_aa: CASSPPGPNTGELFF
cdr3_nt: TGTGCCAGCAGTCCCCCGGGACCAAACACCGGGGAGCTGTTTTTT
d_call: -
clone_size: many
v_call: TRBV12-3/TRBV12-4
j_call: TRBJ2-2

cdr3_aa: CASSATGVGNEKLFF
cdr3_nt: TGTGCCAGCAGCGCAACAGGGGTGGGGAATGAAAAACTGTTTTTT
d_call: TRBD1
clone_size: many
v_call: TRBV5-4
j_call: TRBJ1-4

cdr3_aa: CASSSRAEQYF
cdr3_nt: TGCGCCAGCAGTTCCAGGGCCGAGCAGTACTTC
d_call: -
clone_size: few
v_call: TRBV12-3/TRBV12-4
j_call: TRBJ2-7

cdr3_aa: CASRRTSGPYNEQFF
cdr3_nt: TGCGCCAGCAGACGGACTAGCGGTCCTTACAATGAGCAGTTCTTC
d_call: TRBD2
clone_size: many
v_call: TRBV5-1
j_call: TRBJ2-1

cdr3_aa: CATSRDPSSSDEQFF
cdr3_nt: TGTGCCACCAGCAGAGATCCCTCTAGCTCAGATGAGCAGTTCTTC
d_call: -
clone_size: few
v_call: TRBV15
j_call: TRBJ2-1

cdr3_aa: CASSLVTGVNEQFF
cdr3_nt: TGTGCCAGCAGCTTAGTGACAGGAGTTAATGAGCAGTTCTTC
d_call: -
clone_size: many
v_call: TRBV7-2
j_call: TRBJ2-1

cdr3_aa: CASSPPPRRMNTGELFF
cdr3_nt: TGTGCCAGCAGCCCACCTCCTCGACGAATGAACACCGGGGAGCTGTTTTTT
d_call: -
clone_size: many
v_call: TRBV7-2
j_call: TRBJ2-2

cdr3_aa: CASSPRDRGTGELFF
cdr3_nt: TGTGCCAGCAGCCCCCGGGACAGGGGGACCGGGGAGCTGTTTTTT
d_call: TRBD1
clone_size: many
v_call: TRBV11-2
j_call: TRBJ2-2

cdr3_aa: CASSLERGTNTGELFF
cdr3_nt: TGCGCCAGCAGCTTGGAGAGGGGGACGAACACCGGGGAGCTGTTTTTT
d_call: -
clone_size: many
v_call: TRBV5-1
j_call: TRBJ2-2

cdr3_aa: CASSSSRGTEAFF
cdr3_nt: TGTGCCAGCAGCTCCTCCCGGGGCACCGAAGCTTTCTTT
d_call: -
clone_size: -
v_call: TRBV6-2/TRBV6-3
j_call: TRBJ1-1

cdr3_aa: CATSRAAGRYSYEQYF
cdr3_nt: TGTGCCACCAGCAGAGCGGCAGGACGTTACTCCTACGAGCAGTACTTC
d_call: -
clone_size: many
v_call: TRBV15
j_call: TRBJ2-7